The TCR beta chain described here comes from a study of long-term antiretroviral therapy in people with HIV. V lost 4 bases and J 3 bases, leaving 22 bases between the germline ends. The CDR3 is 18 residues long. CDR1 and CDR2 from the germline V gene are LNHDA and SQIVND (reference sequence). Regarding this clone: Its antigen is undetermined.

From each donor, at least one pre-ART PBMC sample and at least two post-ART PBMC samples were obtained. A v3.0 immunoSEQ assay was performed at survey level. The repertoire was sequenced with immunoSEQ multiplex PCR; TCRdb's copy has only in-frame clones and lacks some. This sample yields over 20,000 clones, of which 70% to 90% are seen a single time; over 9% belongs to the top ten. General observations from the study: Although diversity increased after ART, it remained lower than in transplant donor controls. Dominance of pre-ART expanded clones persisted, fluctuating and often declining after ART. Compared with controls, HIV repertoires showed narrower CDR3 length ranges.

The sequencing here drew on unsorted PBMCs, taken 1.6 years after starting antiretroviral therapy. The genes are TRBV19 and TRBJ1-3; tentative D call: TRBD1 (6 bases). The sequence was collected from a man aged 35-49 years with HIV. The CDR3 DNA follows: TGTGCCAGTAGTAGGTCTCTTGAGGAGGGGGTTTATGGAAACACCATATATTTT. The encoded protein is CASSRSLEEGVYGNTIYF.